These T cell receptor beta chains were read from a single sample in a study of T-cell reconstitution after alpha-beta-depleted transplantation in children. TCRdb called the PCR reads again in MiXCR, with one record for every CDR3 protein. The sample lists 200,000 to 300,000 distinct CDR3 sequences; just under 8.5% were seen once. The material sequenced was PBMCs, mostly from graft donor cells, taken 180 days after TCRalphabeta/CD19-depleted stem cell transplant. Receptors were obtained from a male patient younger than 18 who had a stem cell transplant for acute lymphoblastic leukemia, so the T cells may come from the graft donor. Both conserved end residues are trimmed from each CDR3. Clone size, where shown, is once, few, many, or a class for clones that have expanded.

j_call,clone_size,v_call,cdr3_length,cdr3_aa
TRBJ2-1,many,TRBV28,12,ASSLTAGGNEQF
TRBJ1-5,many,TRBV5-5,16,ASSLGQGRPGSNQPQH
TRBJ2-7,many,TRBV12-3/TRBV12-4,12,ASSSGTGGVEQY
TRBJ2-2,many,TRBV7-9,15,ASSSTRQGENTGELF
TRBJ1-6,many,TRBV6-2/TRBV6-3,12,ASSIGAGDSPLH
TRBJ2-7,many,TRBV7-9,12,ASSLGLSVNEQY
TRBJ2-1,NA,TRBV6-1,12,ASNEKAGGREQF
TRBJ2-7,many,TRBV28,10,ADRDSEDEQY
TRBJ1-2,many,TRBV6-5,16,ASSYFAGQGRYNYGYT
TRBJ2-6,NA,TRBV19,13,ASSIGDSGANVLT
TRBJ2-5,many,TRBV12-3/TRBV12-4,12,ASSLKRQKETQY
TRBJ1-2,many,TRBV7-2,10,ASRGQYYGYT
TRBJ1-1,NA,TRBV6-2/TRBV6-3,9,ASGENTEAF
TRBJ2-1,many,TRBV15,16,ATSRVGGAGGSYNEQF
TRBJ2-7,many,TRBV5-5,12,ASSSTGYVYEQY
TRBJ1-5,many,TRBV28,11,ASSFEGSQPQH
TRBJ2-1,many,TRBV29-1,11,SVEDSGIGSQF
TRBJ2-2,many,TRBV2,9,ASRTVGELF
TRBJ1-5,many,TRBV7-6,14,ASSLAPVSGGQPQH
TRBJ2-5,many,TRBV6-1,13,ASRRQAGTQETQY
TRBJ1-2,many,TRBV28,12,ASSYTRVGYGYT
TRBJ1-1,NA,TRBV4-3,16,ASSQETGFGVLNTEAF
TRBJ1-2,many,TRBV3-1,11,ASSQPGGVGYT
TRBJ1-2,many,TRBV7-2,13,ASSLAEAGSYGYT
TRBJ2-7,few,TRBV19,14,ASSIAHRASSYEQY
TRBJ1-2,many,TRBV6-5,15,ASSPIRGQISTYGYT
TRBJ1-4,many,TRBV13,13,ASSSRTAPHEKLF
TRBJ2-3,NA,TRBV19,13,ASTPFGGLPNTQY
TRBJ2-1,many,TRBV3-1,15,ASSAYFDRTTYNEQF
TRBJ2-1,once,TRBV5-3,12,ARSLGIGGNEQF
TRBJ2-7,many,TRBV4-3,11,ASSRWDSYEQY
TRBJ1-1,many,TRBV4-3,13,ASSQVKLLNTEAF
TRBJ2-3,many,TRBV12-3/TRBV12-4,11,AEGDRLTDTQY
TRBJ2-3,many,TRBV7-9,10,ASTPSTDTQY
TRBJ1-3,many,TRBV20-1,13,SARDPRTGGNTIY
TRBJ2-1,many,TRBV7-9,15,ASTPRLLWRKRREQF
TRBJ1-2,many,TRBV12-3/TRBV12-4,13,ASSHSRSRGYGYT
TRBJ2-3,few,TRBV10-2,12,ASSGGLSTDTQY
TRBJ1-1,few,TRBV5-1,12,ASSMTGINTEAF
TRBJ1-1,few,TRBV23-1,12,ASKTAGRGTEAF
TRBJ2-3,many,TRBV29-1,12,SVGGGSPTDTQY
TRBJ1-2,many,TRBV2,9,ASSEAEGYT